This T cell receptor (beta chain) is drawn from a study of OX40 agonist ivuxolimab in advanced cancers. About the study: Under the entry rules, prior anti-PD-1, anti-PD-L1 or anti-CTLA-4 therapy was allowed, and less than 50% had some. General study points: Blood T cells, both CD4+ and CD8+, expanded clonally by week 6 at 0.1 to 3.0 mg/kg.

A single count supports this clone. Its antigen is undetermined. Only in-frame clones appear in the TCRdb table, and some are missing; sequencing was by immunoSEQ multiplex PCR. The data show some 64,000 clones, with 88% seen just once and 0.65% to 0.7% held by the top ten. CDR1 is LNHDA and CDR2 is SQIVND in the germline V gene (reference sequence). CDR3 size: 15 residues. The V and J ends lost 5 bases and 1 base, in that order; junction bases with no gene match: 4. This specimen consisted of CD4+ or CD8+ T cells sorted from blood, obtained in a trial of the OX40 agonist ivuxolimab. The TCR sequence derives from an adult with an advanced solid tumor such as melanoma, head and neck, liver or kidney cancer. The rearrangement uses TRBV19 and TRBJ2-2, with 7 bases matching TRBD1. This CDR3 reads CASSARQGNTGELFF. In DNA form, the CDR3 reads TGTGCCAGTAGTGCCCGACAGGGGAACACCGGGGAGCTGTTTTTT. Drawing the rest from reference TRBV19 and TRBJ2-2, the complete variable domain is DGGITQSPKYLFRKEGQNVTLSCEQNLNHDAMYWYRQDPGQGLRLIYYSQIVNDFQKGDIAEGYSVSREKKESFPLTVTSAQKNPTAFYLCASSARQGNTGELFFGEGSRLTVL.